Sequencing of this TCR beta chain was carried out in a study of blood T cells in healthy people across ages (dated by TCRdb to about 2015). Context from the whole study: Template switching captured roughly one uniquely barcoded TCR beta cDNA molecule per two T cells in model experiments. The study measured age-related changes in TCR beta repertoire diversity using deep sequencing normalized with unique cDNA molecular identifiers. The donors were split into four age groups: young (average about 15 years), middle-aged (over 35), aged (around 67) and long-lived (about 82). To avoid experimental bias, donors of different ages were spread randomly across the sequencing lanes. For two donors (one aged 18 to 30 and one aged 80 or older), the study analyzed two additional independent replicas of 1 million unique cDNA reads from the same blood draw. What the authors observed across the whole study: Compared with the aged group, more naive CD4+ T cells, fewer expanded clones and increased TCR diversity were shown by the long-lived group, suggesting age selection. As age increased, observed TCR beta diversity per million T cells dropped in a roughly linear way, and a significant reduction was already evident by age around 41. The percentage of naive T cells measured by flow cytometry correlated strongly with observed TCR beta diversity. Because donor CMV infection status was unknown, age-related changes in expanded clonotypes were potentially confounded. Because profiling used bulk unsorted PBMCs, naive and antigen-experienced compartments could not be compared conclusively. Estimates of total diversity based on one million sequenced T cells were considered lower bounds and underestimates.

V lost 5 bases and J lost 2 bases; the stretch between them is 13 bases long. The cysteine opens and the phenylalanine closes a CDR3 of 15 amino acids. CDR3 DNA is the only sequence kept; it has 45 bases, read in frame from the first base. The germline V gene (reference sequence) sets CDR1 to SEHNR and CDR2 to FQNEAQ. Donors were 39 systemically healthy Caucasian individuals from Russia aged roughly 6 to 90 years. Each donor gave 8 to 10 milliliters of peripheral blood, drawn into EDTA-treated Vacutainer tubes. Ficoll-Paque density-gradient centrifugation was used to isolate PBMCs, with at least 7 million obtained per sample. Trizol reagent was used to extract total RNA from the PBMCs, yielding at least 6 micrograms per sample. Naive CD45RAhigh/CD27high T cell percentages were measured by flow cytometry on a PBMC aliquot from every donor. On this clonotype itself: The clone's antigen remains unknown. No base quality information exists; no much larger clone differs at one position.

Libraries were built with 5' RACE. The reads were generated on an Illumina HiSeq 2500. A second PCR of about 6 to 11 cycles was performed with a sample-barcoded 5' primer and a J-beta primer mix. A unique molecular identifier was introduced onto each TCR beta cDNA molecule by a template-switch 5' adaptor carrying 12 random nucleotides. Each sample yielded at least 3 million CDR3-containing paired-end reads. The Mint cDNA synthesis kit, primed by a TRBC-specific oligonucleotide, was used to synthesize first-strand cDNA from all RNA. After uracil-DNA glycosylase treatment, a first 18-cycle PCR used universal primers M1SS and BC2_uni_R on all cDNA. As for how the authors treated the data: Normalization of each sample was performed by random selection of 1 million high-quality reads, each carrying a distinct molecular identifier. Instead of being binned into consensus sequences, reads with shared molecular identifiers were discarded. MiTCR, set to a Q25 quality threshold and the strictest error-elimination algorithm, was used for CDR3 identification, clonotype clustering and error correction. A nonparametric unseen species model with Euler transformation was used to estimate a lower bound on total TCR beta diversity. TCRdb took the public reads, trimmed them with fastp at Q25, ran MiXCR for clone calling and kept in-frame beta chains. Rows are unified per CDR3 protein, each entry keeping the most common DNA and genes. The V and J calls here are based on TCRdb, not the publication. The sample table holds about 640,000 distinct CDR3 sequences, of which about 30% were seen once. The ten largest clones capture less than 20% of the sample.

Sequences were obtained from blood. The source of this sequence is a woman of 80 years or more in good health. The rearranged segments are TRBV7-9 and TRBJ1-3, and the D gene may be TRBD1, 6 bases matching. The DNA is TGTGCCAGCAGCCGGGGGGGGCAACCTGGAAACACCATATATTTT. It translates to CASSRGGQPGNTIYF. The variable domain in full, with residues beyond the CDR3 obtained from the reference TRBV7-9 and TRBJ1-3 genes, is DTGVSQNPRHKITKRGQNVTFRCDPISEHNRLYWYRQTLGQGPEFLTYFQNEAQLEKSRLLSDRFSAERPKGSFSTLEIQRTEQGDSAMYLCASSRGGQPGNTIYFGEGSWLTVV.